The text below deals with one T cell receptor beta chain. Its antigen is not yet known. Base qualities are not provided; no much larger clone lies one nucleotide away. V loses 4 bases at its end and J loses 3 bases; junction bases beyond the gene matches: 11. Spanning cysteine to phenylalanine, the CDR3 consists of 17 amino acids. The read is trimmed to its CDR3 DNA, 51 bases read in frame from base 1. CDR1 SEHNR and CDR2 FQNEAQ were looked up in the germline V gene (reference sequence). The method was the immunoSEQ multiplex PCR assay. For the multiplex PCR, a mixture combining 60 forward primers for TCR Vbeta segments and 13 reverse primers for TCR Jbeta segments was used. The CDR3 region of rearranged TCR beta genes was amplified from genomic DNA by a multiplex PCR assay. The Illumina HiSeq System was used to sequence the amplified TCR beta libraries as 87-base-pair reads. Per the source publication's procedure: Across the roughly 700 repertoires, a later analysis counted 75 million to 90 million unique TCR beta chains, roughly 11 million of which were shared by at least two donors. To remove PCR and sequencing errors, raw reads were error-corrected and collapsed into unique sequences using a nearest-neighbor algorithm that merged closely related sequences. V, D and J gene segments were assigned by aligning CDR3 sequences to IMGT reference sequences. For a sequence to be retained, a match of at least six nucleotides was required to both a V gene segment and a J gene segment. A rearrangement counted as productive if the CDR3 had no stop codons and remained in frame with V and J, and every other rearrangement counted as non-productive. CDR3 was defined by IMGT convention, running from the second conserved V-encoded cysteine to the conserved J-encoded phenylalanine. The earlier analysis of about 590 of the donors excluded sequences that lacked an unambiguous match to a single V gene segment. An earlier analysis of 587 of the donors classified V segments as functional when productive rearrangements were above 56.7% and as segregating when the standard deviation between donors was above 5%. A statistical classification framework was built for diagnosing cytomegalovirus status from the catalog of TCR beta chain sequences. In a later analysis, V and J genes were assigned by comparing TCR nucleotide sequences against IMGT/GENE-DB human TR gene sequences. In a later analysis, CDR3 sequences and most-parsimonious VDJ recombination scenarios were assigned using the TCRdist pipeline. In a later analysis, each TCR beta chain was defined by its CDR3 amino acid sequence together with its V-gene family, and reads lacking a unique V-gene family were excluded. In a later analysis, a few hundred highly shared, low-generation-probability nucleotide sequences were removed to address suspected cross-contamination and a sequencing artifact. In a later analysis, a clonal expansion index for each public chain was calculated from normalized within-repertoire ranks of inferred template counts. In a later analysis, generation probabilities were computed using a VDJ recombination model fitted to out-of-frame rearrangements, and the results were checked against IGoR. A later analysis scored TCR-TCR, TCR-HLA and TCR-CMV co-occurrence with hypergeometric tests, applying a repertoire-size bias correction to TCR pairs. In a later analysis, false discovery rates were estimated by permuting HLA or CMV assignments 20 times. A later analysis grouped co-occurring TCRs with DBSCAN, adding TCRdist sequence similarity when clustering within HLA-allele-positive subsets. For co-occurrence clustering, repertoires with fewer than 30,000 or more than 120,000 public chains were excluded, along with 4 to 6 repertoires with anomalous nucleotide sharing. TCRdb took this table from immuneACCESS and kept in-frame rearrangements with V and J called. Such tables lack part of the clones; where checked against another copy, unresolved V genes explain under half of the gap, and the rest is unexplained. D and trimming come from the DNA, and the V and J calls and clone size come from that table. Across this sample there are some 150,000 clones, with roughly 80% seen only once. About 6.9% of the sample lies in the top ten.

These data originate in a study of cytomegalovirus exposure and HLA in healthy donors (dated by TCRdb to about 2017). General notes on the study: An earlier analysis of some 550 of the donors reported roughly 300 Gb of sequence data and 117 million unique TCR beta sequences from some 180 million T cells. An early release that covered some 640 HLA-typed donors contained around 330 gigabases of sequencing data and 65 million to 100 million unique TCR sequences. Among the roughly 430 genotyped donors, about 83% belonged to the genetic ancestry cluster associated with self-reported Caucasian donors. The study aimed to test whether cataloging public T cell receptors could reveal signatures of past pathogen exposure. The T cell repertoires of 666 subjects were profiled by immunosequencing and related to cytomegalovirus serostatus. A separate validation cohort of about 110 different subjects was used in addition to the approximately 700-subject first cohort. The study combined high-throughput TCR immunosequencing, statistical association of individual TCRs with disease status, and machine learning to predict cytomegalovirus infection status. A later analysis re-analyzed previously published TCR beta repertoires from 550 to 700 donors and added high-resolution HLA genotyping to study TCR occurrence patterns. In the later analysis, no new phenotypic data were used to find candidate immune exposures; instead, reliance was placed on TCR beta sequences and their occurrence across donors. An earlier analysis of 587 of the donors used high-throughput TCR beta sequencing to judge whether each TCR beta V gene segment behaved as functional or pseudogenic. Donor age, sex, ethnicity and CMV serostatus were compiled together with the repertoire data. A later genetic analysis used genome-wide SNP genotypes for about three fifths of the 666 donors, treating that subset as a discovery cohort. Every repertoire in the discovery cohort had been generated on one and the same sequencing platform. HLA typing included class I and class II loci at four-digit resolution. Typing coverage varied by locus: roughly 620-630 donors for A, B, C, DRB1 and DQB1; approximately 500 for DQA1; over 600 for DPA1; 400 to 480 for DPB1. A handful of DR-DQ haplotypes were handled as single units for association and clustering because linkage in the cohort was strong. Across around 400 genotyped donors of the cohort, an average of about 200,000 unique TCR beta nucleotide sequences per donor were sequenced, and roughly 20% of those sequences were non-productive.

Study-level results and caveats: Assigning TCR associations to individual alleles was difficult when HLA alleles, especially DR and DQ, strongly co-occurred. An association between a missense DCLRE1C variant and V-gene and J-gene trimming of TCR beta chains was found in a later genetic analysis and replicated in an independent cohort. According to a later genetic analysis, donors in an Asian-associated ancestry cluster had fewer N-insertions in productive TCRs than the approximately 630-donor mean. A further reported finding was that TCR beta sequences accurately predicted the HLA-A and HLA-B alleles for most subjects in the first cohort. An earlier analysis of around 600 of the donors showed that most TCR beta V segments appeared in productive rearrangements either about 87% or about 30% of the time, which broadly matched IMGT annotations. CMV serostatus was the only immune exposure information available for the cohort. Because some donors lacked HLA typing at each locus, the association tests relied only on the typed subset. Some 16 rarely observed V segments, including chromosome 9 orphons, were excluded from the earlier analysis of almost 600 of the donors because counts were too low. In both the original and validation cohorts, the classifier was reported to diagnose cytomegalovirus status with high specificity and sensitivity. Three of the identified cytomegalovirus-associated TCR beta chains were confirmed in vitro to be specific for cytomegalovirus antigens. The study gave a list of about 150 TCR beta chains associated with cytomegalovirus. Correlated functional status among segregating V segments might be attributable to linkage disequilibrium, but an unknown experimental factor could not be ruled out. This cohort had only TCR beta chains sequenced, and the lack of alpha or paired-chain data limited which features could be detected. In a later analysis, HLA-associated TCR beta chains were found to be more clonally expanded and to have lower generation probabilities than equally common non-associated chains. According to a later analysis, parvovirus B19, influenza, CMV and Epstein-Barr virus appeared linked to several top co-occurrence clusters. While some public TCRs were present in many individuals, most TCR sequences turned up only very rarely across donors. The presence/absence analyses assumed that sequencing depth was roughly uniform across donors, and that assumption may not be true. Most CMV-associated TCR beta chains appeared to be HLA-restricted in a later analysis, and the HLA associations seemed to be driven largely by CMV exposure. A later analysis associated 15,000 or so TCR beta sequences with specific HLA alleles at a false discovery rate of 0.05. Some IMGT-functional V segments, including TRBV6-2 and TRBV6-3, could not be told apart with the 87-base-pair reads, so those segments were excluded. A group of highly shared sequence variants was considered likely to be a technical artifact of the sequencing pipeline. It was suggested by the authors that the approach could potentially be generalized to other disease states and immunological phenotypes. A later analysis found that TCR association rates varied across HLA loci, with DRB1 alleles showing the most associated TCRs and HLA-C alleles the fewest.

The cohort was made up of approximately 670 healthy bone marrow donors. At the time of sampling, every cohort member was nominally healthy, though immune exposures that went unrecorded were likely present. The donor tested CMV seropositive, placing the donor among the 250 to 350 seropositive members of the cohort. A peripheral blood sample was collected from each donor, and TCR beta sequencing was performed on peripheral blood mononuclear cells. Genomic DNA was extracted from the blood cell samples with the Qiagen DNeasy Blood Extraction Kit. The material sequenced was PBMCs. The rearranged chain carries TRBV7-9 and TRBJ2-3; TRBD1 fits 9 bases in the junction. The clonotype was recovered from a woman in her forties in good health and CMV-seropositive. The CDR3: CASSYLPGTGKTDTQYF. The DNA sequence is given as TGTGCCAGCAGCTACTTACCGGGGACAGGGAAAACAGATACGCAGTATTTT.